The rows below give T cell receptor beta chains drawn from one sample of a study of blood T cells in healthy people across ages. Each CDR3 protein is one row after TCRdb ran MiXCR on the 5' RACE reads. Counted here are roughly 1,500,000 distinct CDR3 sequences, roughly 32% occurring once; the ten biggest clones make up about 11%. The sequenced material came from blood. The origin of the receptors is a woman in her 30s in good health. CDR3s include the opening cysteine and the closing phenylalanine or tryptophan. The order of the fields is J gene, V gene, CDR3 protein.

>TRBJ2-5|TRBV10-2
CASSEGPDPRETQYF
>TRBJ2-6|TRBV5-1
CASSAGWGTASGANVLTF
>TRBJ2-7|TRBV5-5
CASSRGQGTDSYEQYF
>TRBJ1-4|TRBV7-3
CASSLYGGTPEKLFF
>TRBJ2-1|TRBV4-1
CASSQDSRDNEQFF
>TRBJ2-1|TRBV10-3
CAISVTTGASNEQFF
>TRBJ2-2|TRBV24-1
CATSDSGQGATGERFF
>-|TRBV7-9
CASSASQGYYEQYF
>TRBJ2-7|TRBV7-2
CASSLAGQGSYEQYF
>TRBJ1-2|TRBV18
CASSPWTVSRTNYGYTF
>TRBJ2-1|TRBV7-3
CASSPTGLGAYNEQFF
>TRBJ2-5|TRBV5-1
CASSHGRGLETQYF
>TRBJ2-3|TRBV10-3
CAISARQGDGTDTQYF
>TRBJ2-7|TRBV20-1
CSARDGPRGGRVDSYEQYF
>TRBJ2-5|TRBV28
CASVPGLATSQQYF
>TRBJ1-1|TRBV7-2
CASSQRGGRFTEAFF
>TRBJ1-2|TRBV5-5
CASSSLLERRGNYGYTF
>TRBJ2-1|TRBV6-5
CASSYGRSFEQFF
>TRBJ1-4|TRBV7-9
CASSSGWTAEEKLFF
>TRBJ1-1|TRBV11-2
CASSAGAGNTEAFF
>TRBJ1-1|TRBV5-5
CVSYSPSSYTEAFF
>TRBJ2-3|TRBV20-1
CSARDGSGAGADTQYF
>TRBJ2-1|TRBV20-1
CSARIGRTSGRAGGSYNEQFF
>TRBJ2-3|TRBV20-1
CSGRLAKGTDTQYF
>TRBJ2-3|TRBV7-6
CASSSFTNTQYF
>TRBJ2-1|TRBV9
CASSELRTGRGNNEQFF
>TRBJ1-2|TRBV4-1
CASSQVAGSGYTF
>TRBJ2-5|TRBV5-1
CASSYGTSSPQETQYF
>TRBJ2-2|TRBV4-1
CASSQARQTNTGELFF
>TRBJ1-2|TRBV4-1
CASSQLLVRQVDYGYTF
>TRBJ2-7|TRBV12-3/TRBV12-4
CASSVLNPEMSYEQYF
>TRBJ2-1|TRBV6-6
CASSLAGGPSNEQFF
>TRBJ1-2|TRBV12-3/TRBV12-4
CASSSRINYGYTF
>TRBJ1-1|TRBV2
CASSELNTEAFF
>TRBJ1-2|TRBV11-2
CASSSVYGYTF
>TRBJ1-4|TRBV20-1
CSASEEKRFF
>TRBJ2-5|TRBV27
CASNIGAELAGVRNEQYF
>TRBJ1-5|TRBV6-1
CASSDDQPQHF
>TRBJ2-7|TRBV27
CASSLITGAPYEQYF
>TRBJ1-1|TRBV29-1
CSAMRGDRAVTEAFF
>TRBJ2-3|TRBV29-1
CSVDSGGADTQYF
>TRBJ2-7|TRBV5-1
CASSLVSGQVYEQYF
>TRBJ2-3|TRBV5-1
CASSLISGHDTDTQYF
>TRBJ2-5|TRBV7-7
CASSLTVHSQETQYF
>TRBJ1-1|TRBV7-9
CASSLSTEMNIEAFF
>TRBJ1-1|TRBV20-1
CSARESVVGFF
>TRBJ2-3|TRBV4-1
CASSQESGSHTDTQYF
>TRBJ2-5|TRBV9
CASSVAGQPQETQYF
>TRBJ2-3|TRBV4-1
CASSQDGGRVTQYF
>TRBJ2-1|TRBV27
CASGTVAGLGYNEQFF
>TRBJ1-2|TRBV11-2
CASTKQGEGYGYTF
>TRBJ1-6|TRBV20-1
CSAQAGGGSLANSPLHF
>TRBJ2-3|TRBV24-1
CATSEPPGLAGVGADTQYF